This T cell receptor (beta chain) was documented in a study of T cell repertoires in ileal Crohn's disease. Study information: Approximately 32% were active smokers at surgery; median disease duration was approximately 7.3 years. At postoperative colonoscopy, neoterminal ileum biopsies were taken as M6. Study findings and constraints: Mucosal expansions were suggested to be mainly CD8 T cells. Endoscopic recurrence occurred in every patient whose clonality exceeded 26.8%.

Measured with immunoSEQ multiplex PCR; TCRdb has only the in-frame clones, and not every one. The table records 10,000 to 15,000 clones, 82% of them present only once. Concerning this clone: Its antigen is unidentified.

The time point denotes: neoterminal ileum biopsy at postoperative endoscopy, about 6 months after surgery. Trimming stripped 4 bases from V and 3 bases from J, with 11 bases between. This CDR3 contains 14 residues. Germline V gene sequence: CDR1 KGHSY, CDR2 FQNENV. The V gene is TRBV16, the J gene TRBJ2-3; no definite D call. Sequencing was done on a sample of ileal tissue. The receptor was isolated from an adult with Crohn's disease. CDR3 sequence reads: CASSRSEATDTQYF. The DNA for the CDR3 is TGTGCCAGCAGCCGCAGCGAAGCGACAGATACGCAGTATTTT. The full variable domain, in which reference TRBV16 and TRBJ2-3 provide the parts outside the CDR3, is GEEVAQTPKHLVRGEGQKAKLYCAPIKGHSYVFWYQQVLKNEFKFLISFQNENVFDETGMPKERFSAKCLPNSPCSLEIQATKLEDSAVYFCASSRSEATDTQYFGPGTRLTVL.